A selection of T cell receptor beta chains follows, all from one sample in a study of blood T cell repertoires in COVID-19. Profiled with immunoSEQ multiplex PCR; TCRdb holds only in-frame clones, not every one. The profile shows roughly 100,000 clones, about 76% of them singletons. The specimen sequenced was peripheral blood. The receptor source for this set is a woman of 80 years or more with acute or convalescent COVID-19. Both conserved end residues are part of each CDR3. D genes are given only for firm matches. Clone sizes are given selectively: once, few, many, or a class where the clone is expanded.

.	TRBJ1-4	TRBD1	TRBV15	CATSRDRASNEKLFF	TGTGCCACCAGCAGGGACAGGGCTTCTAATGAAAAACTGTTTTTT
once	TRBJ2-1	.	TRBV11-2	CASSLVGVVDEQFF	TGTGCCAGCAGCTTAGTGGGCGTAGTGGATGAGCAGTTCTTC
.	TRBJ2-1	.	TRBV7-2	CASNRPSRGNEQFF	TGTGCCAGCAACAGACCCAGTCGGGGCAATGAGCAGTTCTTC
.	TRBJ1-5	.	TRBV6-5	CASRQGMNQPQHF	TGTGCCAGCAGACAGGGAATGAATCAGCCCCAGCATTTT
.	TRBJ1-5	TRBD1	TRBV9	CASSAGGDQPQHF	TGTGCCAGCAGCGCAGGGGGAGATCAGCCCCAGCATTTT
once	TRBJ1-2	.	TRBV7-9	CASSVDPGYGYTF	TGTGCCAGCAGCGTCGACCCGGGCTATGGCTACACCTTC
.	TRBJ1-5	.	TRBV28	CASRREDQPQHF	TGTGCCAGTAGACGAGAGGATCAGCCCCAGCATTTT
.	TRBJ1-2	.	TRBV28	CAAKSVSRLYGYTF	TGTGCCGCCAAATCCGTGTCCAGACTTTATGGCTACACCTTC
.	TRBJ2-7	TRBD2	TRBV7-2	CASSLEAGVSYEQYF	TGTGCCAGCAGCTTAGAGGCGGGAGTCTCCTACGAGCAGTACTTC
.	TRBJ1-5	.	TRBV3-1/TRBV3-2	CASSQLPPGGTIRQPQHF	TGTGCCAGCAGCCAACTACCTCCCGGGGGGACTATCCGCCAGCCCCAGCATTTT
.	TRBJ2-7	TRBD1	TRBV30	CAFDRQGGSYEQYF	TGTGCGTTTGATAGACAGGGGGGGTCCTACGAGCAGTACTTC
.	TRBJ1-5	TRBD1	TRBV7-9	CASSRTGGAGQPQHF	TGTGCCAGCAGCAGGACAGGGGGCGCGGGACAGCCCCAGCATTTT
once	TRBJ2-5	TRBD1	TRBV11-3	CASSPGTGAYQETQYF	TGTGCCAGCAGCCCAGGGACAGGGGCGTACCAAGAGACCCAGTACTTC